One and the same sample provided the 23 T cell receptor beta chains below, sequenced in a study of blood T cell repertoires in COVID-19. TCRdb keeps only in-frame clones here, not all; method: immunoSEQ multiplex PCR. The sample has some 290,000 clones, roughly 90% seen once; the top ten hold less than 3.5%. The sequenced material came from peripheral blood. The receptors come from a woman aged 25 to 39 with COVID-19, enrolled during active disease.

The chain employs TRBV18 and TRBJ1-2; a weak D match, TRBD1 (5 bases). The CDR3 extends over 14 amino acids. V lost 0 bases to trimming and J lost 8 bases, with 13 bases between them. CDR1 and CDR2 from the germline V gene are KGHSH and LQKENI. The CDR3 loop reads CASSPPGGGEGYTF. The CDR3, as DNA: TGTGCCAGCTCACCACCGGGGGGTGGAGAAGGCTACACCTTC.

The chain carries TRBV2 and TRBJ2-1, with 7 bases aligning to TRBD2. The CDR3 sequence is 15 residues long. J gave up 4 bases and V 2 bases, and 5 bases lay outside the gene matches. Germline CDR1 is SNHLY and CDR2 is FYNNEI. CDR3 residues: CASSEWRELYNEQFF. The CDR3 bases are TGTGCCAGCAGTGAATGGCGGGAGCTTTACAATGAGCAGTTCTTC. Full variable domain (rest looked up from reference TRBV2 and TRBJ2-1): EPEVTQTPSHQVTQMGQEVILRCVPISNHLYFYWYRQILGQKVEFLVSFYNNEISEKSEIFDDQFSVERPDGSNFTLKIRSTKLEDSAMYFCASSEWRELYNEQFFGPGTRLTVL.

This clone is labeled as large (0.1 to 1%). The chain couples TRBV29-1 to TRBJ1-4; 8 bases agree with TRBD1. Germline CDR1 SQVTM, CDR2 ANQGSEA. J gave up 7 bases and V 7 bases, and 11 bases lay outside the gene matches. The CDR3 extends over 14 amino acids. The DNA of the CDR3 is TGCAGCGATATCCCCGGGACAGGTTTTGAAAAACTGTTTTTT. Amino acids: CSDIPGTGFEKLFF.

The rearrangement uses TRBV7-9 and TRBJ1-4, with D hard to call. The CDR3 length is 12 residues. Germline CDR1 is SEHNR and CDR2 is FQNEAQ (reference sequence). V lost 1 base and J 8 bases, leaving 5 bases between the germline ends. CDR3 amino acids: CASSLGREKLFF. The CDR3 DNA follows: TGTGCCAGCAGCTTAGGGAGGGAAAAACTGTTTTTT.

The chain joins TRBV15 to TRBJ2-1; no clear D. Germline assignment: CDR1 LNHNV and CDR2 YYDKDF (reference sequence). The CDR3 sequence is 12 residues long. Trimming took 3 bases from V and 7 from J, leaving 7 bases between them. The CDR3 protein is CATSRPSNEQFF. CDR3 bases: TGTGCCACCAGCAGGCCCAGTAATGAGCAGTTCTTC.

This clone came up once. This sequence joins TRBV30 and TRBJ1-2, with 7 bases aligning to TRBD1. The junction had 15 bases not matched to a gene; V was cut back by 3 bases and J by 8 bases. Germline CDR1 is GTSNPN and CDR2 is SVGIG (reference sequence). This CDR3 is 15 amino acids long. CDR3 sequence: CAWRGTTTGFVGYTF. CDR3 sequence (DNA): TGTGCCTGGAGGGGCACTACGACAGGGTTCGTCGGCTACACCTTC.

The genes are TRBV30 and TRBJ2-5; 8 bases map to TRBD1. The CDR3 sequence is 14 residues long. Germline assignment: CDR1 GTSNPN and CDR2 SVGIG (reference sequence). The junction had 4 bases not matched to a gene; V was cut back by 2 bases and J by 2 bases. DNA for the CDR3: TGTGCCTGGAGTCGAGGACAGGGTCAAGAGACCCAGTACTTC. The encoded protein is CAWSRGQGQETQYF.

The CDR3 loop reads CASSYDRGYGYTF. In DNA form, the CDR3 reads TGTGCCAGCAGTTATGACAGGGGGTATGGCTACACCTTC. V gene TRBV5-4 combines with J gene TRBJ1-2, with TRBD1 identical over 9 bases. CDR1 SGHNT and CDR2 YYREEE come from the germline V gene (reference sequence). V shed 5 bases, J shed 5 bases, and the junction held 4 bases outside the gene matches. The length of the CDR3 is 13 residues.

A few counts support this clone. This chain connects TRBV25-1 to TRBJ1-2; D is uncertain. The CDR3 consists of 11 residues. Germline assignment: CDR1 MGHDK and CDR2 SYGVNS. Trimming removed 2 bases from V and 7 bases from J, with 5 bases in between. As DNA, the CDR3 is TGTGCCAGCAGTGAAGGGCTTGGCTACACCTTC. This codes for CASSEGLGYTF.

This chain joins TRBV2 and TRBJ1-6, with D perhaps matching TRBD1 (6 bases). CDR3 size: 15 residues. The V gene's germline CDR1 is SNHLY and CDR2 FYNNEI. V was clipped by 2 bases and J by 7 bases, with 12 bases between them. As DNA, the CDR3 is TGTGCCAGCAGTGAAAGTAGGACAGAAAATTCACCCCTCCACTTT. This sequence encodes CASSESRTENSPLHF.

The chain has TRBV7-2 and TRBJ2-1; weak D call: TRBD2 (5 bases). V was cut by 1 base and J by 4 bases, with 8 bases left in between. The CDR3 totals 14 residues. Per germline, CDR1 SGHTA and CDR2 FQGNSA. CDR3: CASSLERGYNEQFF. DNA for the CDR3: TGTGCCAGCAGCTTAGAGCGAGGGTACAATGAGCAGTTCTTC.

The chain joins TRBV19 to TRBJ1-1; tentatively, D is TRBD1 (5 bases). Germline V gives CDR1 LNHDA, CDR2 SQIVND (reference sequence). Trimming left V 3 bases short and J 4 bases short, with 12 bases between. The CDR3 totals 14 residues. The CDR3 protein is CASSIYGQGTEAFF. The CDR3 DNA reads as TGTGCCAGTAGTATTTACGGGCAGGGCACTGAAGCTTTCTTT.

This chain uses TRBV19 with TRBJ1-2; 8 bases map to TRBD1. The CDR3 spans 14 residues. Germline lookup yields CDR1 LNHDA and CDR2 SQIVND (reference sequence). The junction had 8 bases not matched to a gene; V was cut back by 10 bases and J by 1 base. The CDR3 DNA reads TGTGCCAATAGCGGACAGGGATATAACTATGGCTACACCTTC. Amino acids: CANSGQGYNYGYTF.

The chain recombines TRBV6-5 with TRBJ1-5, with D uncertain. V was trimmed by 6 bases and J by 0 bases, leaving 9 bases between them. This CDR3 has 14 residues. CDR1 and CDR2 (germline): MNHEY, SVGAGI. The CDR3 spells CASSGGNSNQPQHF. The CDR3 DNA sequence: TGTGCCAGCAGCGGCGGGAATAGCAATCAGCCCCAGCATTTT.

This clone was recorded a few times. The chain recombines TRBV18 with TRBJ1-2, with a weak D call TRBD1 (5 bases). With 2 bases removed from V and 14 bases from J, the gap between germline ends came to 21 bases. This CDR3 comprises 14 residues. The germline V gene encodes CDR1 KGHSH and CDR2 LQKENI. The CDR3 region has the DNA TGTGCCAGCTCACCAGGGGCAGCTCATGTAGTTTTAACCTTC. It specifies CASSPGAAHVVLTF.

The rearrangement joins TRBV12-5 to TRBJ2-3; D ambiguous. This CDR3 has 17 residues. The V end was cut by 6 bases, the J end by 0 bases, with 19 bases between. Germline V CDR1 and CDR2: LGHNT, FRNRAP. The DNA for the CDR3 is TGTGCTAGTGGCACAACGACTTCAGCCTTCAGCACAGATACGCAGTATTTT. This encodes CASGTTTSAFSTDTQYF.

The chain joins TRBV4-2 to TRBJ1-2, with a weak D call TRBD1 (5 bases). There are 14 residues in the CDR3. V was pared by 3 bases and J by 3 bases, with 11 bases between. Per the germline V gene, CDR1 is LGHNA and CDR2 is YNFKEQ. The CDR3 DNA sequence: TGTGCCAGCAGCCACCCCCTAGGGGACTATGGCTACACCTTC. Residues: CASSHPLGDYGYTF.

This clone was counted ten times or more. The genes are TRBV18 and TRBJ1-5, with unresolved D. V was shortened by 5 bases and J by 3 bases, with 5 bases between the two germline ends. The CDR3 consists of 12 residues. The germline V gene has CDR1 KGHSH and CDR2 LQKENI. In DNA form, the CDR3 reads TGTGCCAGCTCAACTAACAATCAGCCCCAGCATTTT. Amino acids: CASSTNNQPQHF.

The chain joins TRBV7-9 to TRBJ1-1; TRBD1 aligns across 7 bases. Germline CDR1 reads SEHNR; CDR2 reads FQNEAQ (reference sequence). The length of the CDR3 is 14 residues. The trim removed 5 bases at V and 4 bases at J, leaving 7 bases unmatched. The CDR3 here is CASSPDPGGTEAFF. DNA of the CDR3: TGTGCCAGCAGCCCAGACCCAGGGGGCACTGAAGCTTTCTTT. Variable domain in full (rest from reference TRBV7-9 and TRBJ1-1): DTGVSQNPRHKITKRGQNVTFRCDPISEHNRLYWYRQTLGQGPEFLTYFQNEAQLEKSRLLSDRFSAERPKGSFSTLEIQRTEQGDSAMYLCASSPDPGGTEAFFGQGTRLTVV.

This chain uses TRBV6-1 with TRBJ1-4; the D gene is possibly TRBD1 (5 bases). The CDR3 is made up of 15 amino acids. CDR1 MNHNS and CDR2 SASEGT come from the germline V gene. The V end lost 1 base, the J end lost 7 bases, and 13 bases lay between the germline ends. The CDR3 bases are TGTGCCAGCAGTGAAGACGAGGGACTGAGTGAAAAACTGTTTTTT. Amino acids: CASSEDEGLSEKLFF.

The gene calls are TRBV7-8 and TRBJ2-5; perhaps TRBD2 as D (6 bases). V was cut by 1 base and J by 4 bases, with 10 bases left in between. CDR1 and CDR2 (germline): SGHVS, FQNEAQ. CDR3 length: 14 residues. The CDR3: CASSLEPSVETQYF. The DNA of the CDR3 is TGTGCCAGCAGCTTAGAGCCTAGCGTAGAGACCCAGTACTTC.

This chain uses TRBV7-8 with TRBJ1-4, with D possibly being TRBD1 (6 bases). CDR3 length: 14 amino acids. The V gene lost 5 bases and the J gene lost 8 bases, with 15 bases spanning the gap. In germline, CDR1 is SGHVS, CDR2 FQNEAQ. The CDR3 DNA reads TGTGCCAGCAGCGGATCCGGACAGAAGGAAAAACTGTTTTTT. Translated: CASSGSGQKEKLFF.

This chain links TRBV7-8 with TRBJ1-1; no firm D call. V lost 3 bases and J lost 1, with 6 bases in between. This CDR3 is 13 amino acids long. The germline V gene encodes CDR1 SGHVS and CDR2 FQNEAQ. The CDR3: CASSLEGNTEAFF. CDR3 DNA sequence: TGTGCCAGCAGCTTGGAGGGGAACACTGAAGCTTTCTTT.